Sequencing of this TCR beta chain was carried out in a study of T cells after yellow fever vaccination. On this clonotype itself: Its specificity is unknown. Compared with germline, one end of the junction differs, possibly owing to a read error.

Generation of TCR cDNA used 5'RACE template switching (which added a universal primer site and UMIs). One entry per CDR3 protein, called by TCRdb with MiXCR from the 5' RACE reads. The sample records 500,000 to 650,000 distinct CDR3 sequences, more than 9% being singletons. The CDR3 has 15 amino acids. The germline V gene encodes CDR1 SGHRS and CDR2 YFSETQ. Study-wide results and limits: Overlap between CD4 and CD8 compartments was detected for a small share of clonotypes.

The chain carries TRBV5-1 and TRBJ2-5; 11 bases are shared with TRBD2. This specimen consisted of PBMCs, obtained on the day of the yellow fever booster vaccination. The receptor was isolated from a man aged 30 to 45 who received the YFV17D yellow fever vaccine. CDR3 bases: TGCGCCAGCCGCTTACTAGCGGGAGAGCAAGAGACCCAGTACTTC. This sequence encodes CASRLLAGEQETQYF.